The rows below give T cell receptor beta chains drawn from one sample of a study of control samples from healthy donors and cancer patients. Here immunoSEQ multiplex PCR was the method, and the copy in TCRdb shows in-frame clones only, minus some. Of approximately 100,000 clones in the sample, roughly nine tenths are singletons; the top ten hold over 3%. The sequencing input was blood. The source is a woman between 18 and 29 years old in good health. The CDR3 runs from the conserved cysteine through the conserved F or W. The D gene is left open where the match is weak. The size entry is marked missing in some rows and otherwise reads once, few, many or a size class.

>-|TRBV7-9|TRBJ2-5|-
TGTGCCAGCACCGCTGGAGGGCTTGAGACCCAGTACTTC
CASTAGGLETQYF
>-|TRBV6-5|TRBJ1-2|-
TGTGCCAGCAGAAACAAACCCACAGTCAACTATGGCTACACCTTC
CASRNKPTVNYGYTF
>TRBD1|TRBV12-5|TRBJ2-7|-
TGTGCTAGTGGTTTGATTCTGGGACAGGGGGCTCACGAGCAGTACTTC
CASGLILGQGAHEQYF
>-|TRBV7-9|TRBJ2-1|-
TGTGCCAGCAGCTTTTCTAAAGGAACGGGGAGCTCCTACAATGAGCAGTTCTTC
CASSFSKGTGSSYNEQFF
>TRBD1|TRBV18|TRBJ1-2|-
TGTGCCAGCTCACCCCCCGGGACAGGCCAAGGGACTTATGGCTACACCTTC
CASSPPGTGQGTYGYTF
>TRBD1|TRBV12-3/TRBV12-4|TRBJ2-1|-
TGTGCCAGCAACTACAGGGGCAATGAGCAGTTCTTC
CASNYRGNEQFF
>-|TRBV2|TRBJ2-6|once
TGTGCCAGCAGTGGATGGCAGAAGCGCTCTGGGGCCAACGTCCTGACTTTC
CASSGWQKRSGANVLTF
>-|TRBV5-1|TRBJ1-1|-
TGCGCCAGCAGCTTGGCCGTAGTATTGGGGAGTCAAGAAGCTTTCTTT
CASSLAVVLGSQEAFF
>-|TRBV3-1/TRBV3-2|TRBJ2-7|once
TGTGCCAGCAGCCAAGTAGGGGACGAGCAGCACTTC
CASSQVGDEQHF
>-|TRBV7-9|TRBJ1-2|-
TGTGCCAGCAGCTTAGCGGGTGGCAGGTCTAACTATGGCTACACCTTC
CASSLAGGRSNYGYTF
>TRBD2|TRBV7-6|TRBJ2-7|-
TGTGCCAGCAGCTTAAGTACAGCCCGGGGGGACGAGCAGTACTTC
CASSLSTARGDEQYF
>-|TRBV19|TRBJ1-3|-
TGTGCCAGTAGTACCGCATTTGACGGGACATTCTCTGGAAACACCATATATTTT
CASSTAFDGTFSGNTIYF
>-|TRBV6-5|TRBJ2-4|-
TGTGCCAGCAGTTACTCCCGGACAGTAAACATTCAGTACTTC
CASSYSRTVNIQYF
>-|TRBV11-2|TRBJ2-7|-
TGTGCCAGCAGCTTAGGGCTCGTGTACGAGCAGTACTTC
CASSLGLVYEQYF
>-|TRBV7-3|TRBJ2-1|-
TGTGCCAGCAGCCCTCAGGGAAGGGAGTACAATGAGCAGTTCTTC
CASSPQGREYNEQFF
>-|TRBV27|TRBJ1-1|-
TGTGCCAGCAGCCAAGGACGTGGGGGAGCTTTCTTT
CASSQGRGGAFF
>-|TRBV7-6|TRBJ2-7|-
TGTGCCAGCAGCTCGGGGTCCTTTCGCGAGCAGTACTTC
CASSSGSFREQYF
>-|TRBV13|TRBJ1-1|-
TGTGCCAGCAGCTCAACAGGGAAAAGGGCTTTCTTT
CASSSTGKRAFF
>-|TRBV5-1|TRBJ2-2|-
TGCGCCAGCAGCTTGGTGCCGGGTACGAACACCGGGGAGCTGTTTTTT
CASSLVPGTNTGELFF
>-|TRBV5-6|TRBJ1-1|-
TGTGCCAGCAGCCTGTGGGACACTGAAGCTTTCTTT
CASSLWDTEAFF
>-|TRBV6-1|TRBJ1-2|-
TGTGCCAGCAGTGAAGATGAGGGGGGTGTCTATGGCTACACCTTC
CASSEDEGGVYGYTF
>-|TRBV7-9|TRBJ1-1|-
TGTGCCAGCAAAGAGGGGGGGAACACTGAAGCTTTCTTT
CASKEGGNTEAFF
>TRBD1|TRBV7-9|TRBJ1-5|-
TGTGCCAGCAGCCCCATAGGGGGCGACCAGCCCCAGCATTTT
CASSPIGGDQPQHF
>TRBD2|TRBV5-1|TRBJ2-7|-
TGCGCCAGCAGTCTGACTAGCGGGGGGGCCTACGAGCAGTACTTC
CASSLTSGGAYEQYF
>-|TRBV5-8|TRBJ1-1|-
TGTGCCAGCTCCTGGGAGGGGAACACTGAAGCTTTCTTT
CASSWEGNTEAFF
>-|TRBV3-1/TRBV3-2|TRBJ2-7|-
TGTGCCAGCAGCCAAGTGGTCCAGGGTGGTTACGAGCAGTACTTC
CASSQVVQGGYEQYF
>-|TRBV6-5|TRBJ2-1|few
TGTGCCAGCCAGGGGGGGGAGTCCTACAATGAGCAGTTCTTC
CASQGGESYNEQFF
>-|TRBV2|TRBJ1-6|few
TGTGCCAGCAGGGCAGACATTAATTCACCCCTCCACTTT
CASRADINSPLHF
>-|TRBV2|TRBJ2-7|-
TGTGCCAGCAGTGAAGGACAGGCTCTCTACTTC
CASSEGQALYF
>TRBD1|TRBV5-6|TRBJ1-2|-
TGTGCCAGCACCCTGATGGAGGGGGCATTTGAGGGCTACACCTTC
CASTLMEGAFEGYTF
>TRBD1|TRBV5-1|TRBJ1-2|-
TGCGCCAGCAGCCGCGGGACAGGGGGCGCAGATTCTGGCTACACCTTC
CASSRGTGGADSGYTF
>-|TRBV18|TRBJ2-4|-
TGTGCCAGCTCACCAGTGGACGGTAAAAACATTCAGTACTTC
CASSPVDGKNIQYF
>TRBD1|TRBV2|TRBJ1-1|-
TGTGCCAGCAGGGAAGGGACAGTCACTGAAGCTTTCTTT
CASREGTVTEAFF
>TRBD1|TRBV10-3|TRBJ2-7|-
TGTGCCATCAGTGGAGGGACAGGGGTAGGGGAGCAGTACTTC
CAISGGTGVGEQYF
>-|TRBV9|TRBJ2-7|-
TGTGCCAGCAGCTTAGGGGGTCTCGGCGAGCAGTACTTC
CASSLGGLGEQYF
>TRBD1|TRBV2|TRBJ1-1|-
TGTGCCAGCACAAACACAGGGGGCACTGAAGCTTTCTTT
CASTNTGGTEAFF
>TRBD1|TRBV6-5|TRBJ1-6|-
TGTGCCAGCACCGGGACAGGGAGCTCACCCCTCCACTTT
CASTGTGSSPLHF
>-|TRBV7-9|TRBJ2-1|-
TGTGCCAGCAGCCCGATGGGAGCCCACAATGAGCAGTTCTTC
CASSPMGAHNEQFF
>-|TRBV27|TRBJ1-2|-
TGTGCCAGCGGGAGGGCTTCCGACGGCTACACCTTC
CASGRASDGYTF
>TRBD2|TRBV6-6|TRBJ2-1|-
TGTGCCAGCGATCTAGCGGGGGGGCTGAATGAGCAGTTCTTC
CASDLAGGLNEQFF
>TRBD1|TRBV6-5|TRBJ1-5|-
TGTGCCAGCAGTCTACAGGGGATGGGCAATCAGCCCCAGCATTTT
CASSLQGMGNQPQHF
>-|TRBV25-1|TRBJ1-2|-
TGTGCCAGCAGTGAATATCAGGGTAACTATGGCTACACCTTC
CASSEYQGNYGYTF